This note documents a single TCR beta chain sequence. Its antigen is currently unknown. In the same sample, other DNA sequences code for this CDR3. The authors sorted CD4+ naive, central memory, regulatory and stem cell-like memory cells via CD45RO/CCR7/CD25/CD127/CD95/CD27. This entry belongs to a study of beta chain features in type 1 diabetes. General study points: Any role of HLA type in TCRB rearrangement remained unresolved here. Diminished insertions and augmented deletions at VDJ junctions characterized type 1 diabetes patients. Patients' naive, central memory and regulatory TCRB repertoires appeared more alike than those of healthy donors. Shortening that was moderate but significant affected the TCRB CDR3s of Type 1 diabetes patients in all four CD4+ subsets.

Trimming at V came to 5 bases and at J to 5 bases, leaving 3 bases not matched to a gene. From germline, CDR1 is SGHTA and CDR2 FQGNSA. The length of the CDR3 is 15 residues. The investigators reverse transcribed all of the isolated RNA, so they sequenced expressed TCRB transcripts. Repertoires were generated with immunoSEQ multiplex PCR, while TCRdb's copy carries only in-frame clones and drops some. This table holds more than 300,000 clones, approximately 10% found once. This sequence originates from a man aged 25 to 40 with type 1 diabetes. The V gene is TRBV7-2, the J gene TRBJ2-1; 13 bases map to TRBD2. Sequenced material: central memory CD4+ T cells from blood. The CDR3 spells CASSPTSGGNNEQFF. CDR3 in DNA: TGTGCCAGCAGCCCGACTAGCGGGGGGAACAATGAGCAGTTCTTC. Supplemented by reference TRBV7-2 and TRBJ2-1, the full variable domain reads GAGVSQSPSNKVTEKGKDVELRCDPISGHTALYWYRQSLGQGLEFLIYFQGNSAPDKSGLPSDRFSAERTGGSVSTLTIQRTQQEDSAVYLCASSPTSGGNNEQFFGPGTRLTVL.